One sample yielded the 7 T cell receptor beta chains listed below, sequenced in a study of cytomegalovirus exposure and HLA in healthy donors. In the PCR, 60 Vbeta and 13 Jbeta primers were used. Repertoires were generated with immunoSEQ multiplex PCR, while TCRdb's copy carries only in-frame clones and drops some. The sample has roughly 67,000 clones; around 80% are singletons. The sample comprised PBMCs. Source of these receptors: a man in his forties in good health and CMV-seronegative.

The CDR3 DNA follows: TGTGCCAGACCCGGGACTTACCCCTCCGGGGAGCTGTTTTTT. Encoded protein: CARPGTYPSGELFF. V and J are TRBV5-3 and TRBJ2-2, with D perhaps matching TRBD2 (6 bases). TRBV5-3 carries the ORF label, with uncertain function. Trimming stripped 7 bases from V and 6 bases from J, with 16 bases between. The CDR3 runs to 14 residues.

Only one count was recorded for this clone. The rearrangement links TRBV29-1 to TRBJ2-7, with a possible D match to TRBD1 (5 bases). Germline-derived CDR1 and CDR2 are SQVTM and ANQGSEA. There are 14 residues in the CDR3. Trimming removed 0 bases from V and 0 bases from J, with 9 bases in between. The chain's CDR3 is CSVEDRESSYEQYF. The CDR3 DNA sequence: TGCAGCGTTGAAGACAGGGAAAGCTCCTACGAGCAGTACTTC.

The rearrangement uses TRBV28 and TRBJ2-7; possible D gene TRBD1, 6 bases. CDR3 length equals 14 residues. Trimming took 7 bases from V and 5 from J, leaving 18 bases between them. Germline V gene data show CDR1 as MDHEN and CDR2 as SYDVKM. This CDR3 reads CASTLGGSIDEQYF. The CDR3 DNA is TGTGCCAGCACCTTAGGGGGAAGTATCGACGAGCAGTACTTC.

This chain connects TRBV6-6 to TRBJ1-1; D gene uncertain. There are 14 residues in the CDR3. Per germline, CDR1 MNHNY and CDR2 SVGAGI (reference sequence). Trimming took off 5 bases at V and 2 bases at J, with 12 bases between the two ends. CDR3 sequence (DNA): TGTGCCAGCAGTCCTACAGAGACAAACACTGAAGCTTTCTTT. Amino acid sequence: CASSPTETNTEAFF.

The DNA of the CDR3 is TGTGCCACCAGCAGAGATCTATCCCGGACGGGGGGAGGTGGCTACACCTTC. Its protein is CATSRDLSRTGGGGYTF. This chain joins TRBV15 and TRBJ1-2, with a weak D call TRBD1 (5 bases). This CDR3 has 17 residues. Trimming cost V 0 bases and J 7 bases, with 21 bases left between them. CDR1 is LNHNV, CDR2 YYDKDF, per germline (reference sequence).

This chain connects TRBV13 to TRBJ1-2, with 7 bases lining up with TRBD1. CDR1 and CDR2 (germline): PRHDT, FYEKMQ (reference sequence). The CDR3 loop spans 15 amino acids. J was trimmed by 1 base and V by 5 bases; bases with no gene match: 7. CDR3 in DNA: TGTGCCAGCAGCCTAAACAGGGGAGGTAACTATGGCTACACCTTC. This translates into CASSLNRGGNYGYTF.

This clone came up a few times. This sequence joins TRBV23-1 and TRBJ1-1; the D is unclear. Being an ORF, TRBV23-1 has a function that is uncertain. V lost 6 bases and J lost 0, with 11 bases in between. The CDR3 runs 14 residues. This CDR3 reads CASSPRGMNTEAFF. The CDR3 DNA reads as TGCGCCAGCAGCCCACGCGGGATGAACACTGAAGCTTTCTTT.